This T cell receptor (beta chain) is drawn from a study of shared clonotypes between healthy human individuals (dated by TCRdb to about 2020). Background on the whole study: The cohort comprised two women and a few men aged 18 to 49 years. Each donor's leukapheresis produced roughly between roughly 0.85 and 9.5 billion PBMCs. Libraries were prepared and TCR repertoires were sequenced by different laboratories using diverse techniques, in order to increase sequencing depth and limit assay-specific biases. Per donor, three plates each were used for CD4 naive and CD4 memory, two for CD8 naive, and one for CD8 memory. Blood TCR repertoires of five healthy adults were deeply sequenced to estimate repertoire size and the extent of clonotype sharing between individuals.

General conclusions and limits of the study: Sampling was restricted to blood, and TCR repertoires in tissue are likely to differ from TCR repertoires in blood. Sharing across a handful of donors was observed for roughly 5% of naive CD4, about 3.2% of naive CD8, 2.3% of memory CD4, and around 0.4% of memory CD8 clonotypes. Even with the large sequencing depth, rarefaction of the sorted-subset datasets indicated that sequencing was incomplete. Because the study included a small number of donors, the genetic and exposure-history diversity represented was limited. Based on pairwise subsampling, the degree of clonotype sharing among donors was expected to be affected by sequencing depth. Naive subsets generally had larger estimated clonotype richness than memory subsets. Compared with non-shared clonotypes, clonotypes shared by all four sorted-subset donors had higher generation probabilities.

V is pared back by 4 bases and J by 7 bases, with 19 bases lying between the germline termini. The germline V gene (reference sequence) specifies SEHNR as CDR1 and FQNEAQ as CDR2. The CDR3 starts with the cysteine, ends with the phenylalanine, and has 16 residues. CDR3 DNA only is kept here, 48 bases in frame from base 1. Worth noting for this clone: Its antigen is still unknown. No much larger clone exists at a distance of one base, and base qualities are not known.

TCR CDR3 regions were amplified from genomic DNA by multiplex PCR using the deep immunoSEQ assay. Extracted genomic DNA from each cell subset was spread evenly across all wells of several immunoSEQ 96-well plates, with each plate serving as a replicate. Each replicate PCR for sorted subsets received roughly 200 ng genomic DNA, equal to 30,000 or so T cell genomes. Purified libraries were measured with a Qubit 3.0 fluorometer, size-checked on a Bioanalyzer 2100, and measured again with the KAPA Library Quantification kit. Each immunoSEQ 96-well plate was sequenced on its own single-read 150-cycle Illumina NextSeq 550 flow cell. Regarding the original processing steps: Because the immunoSEQ output included only junctional sequences and no quality scores, the filtering could not be the same as the filtering used for full-length reads. Sequences were annotated with PyIR, a Python wrapper for IgBLAST v1.9, and V/J genes and CDR3 were assigned using IMGT germline references. Reads were filtered out if the reads had weak V/J assignments (E-value above 1e-6), no CDR3, stop codons, out-of-frame junctions, or ambiguous translated residues. V3J clonotypes were defined by identical inferred V gene, J gene, and CDR3 amino acid sequence. Percentage overlap between repertoires was computed as shared unique clonotypes divided by the size of the smaller repertoire. Repertoire richness was assessed with RTK rarefaction, the Chao1 estimator, and Recon v2.1 estimates of unobserved clonotypes. Generation probabilities for all TCRbeta clonotypes obtained by the gDNA method from a few donors were computed using OLGA. TCRdb took over this immuneACCESS table, retaining in-frame rearrangements with V and J assigned. Such tables are incomplete; in checked studies, under half of the missing clones stem from an unresolved V gene, and the remainder is unexplained. From that table come the V and J calls and clone size; the DNA was used to work out D and trimming. The sample table holds about 610,000 clones, of which 90% to 97% were seen once. Roughly 0.1% of the sample belongs to the ten largest clones.

For the CD8 naive samples, CD45RO-negative cells were positively selected for CCR7, yielding a CD45RA+CCR7+ population from which TemRA cells were excluded. Donors were healthy HIV-negative adults with no recently reported acute infections or vaccinations. Every donor was a Caucasian adult living in Nashville, Tennessee, USA. After blood collection by leukapheresis, PBMCs were isolated using Ficoll-Histopaque density gradient centrifugation and then cryopreserved in the vapor phase of liquid nitrogen. Analytical flow cytometry was used to check the purity and quantity of each magnetically sorted T cell population. Each sorted fraction had its genomic DNA isolated and then quantified by UV absorbance on a Nanodrop 2000c.

The TCR originated in a woman in her 30s in good health. The specimen sequenced was naive CD8+ T cells sorted from blood. Sample cell subset or site, as interpreted from the label and publication: CD45RA+CCR7+. The sequence links TRBV7-9 to TRBJ1-4; TRBD1 is possibly the D segment (6 matching bases). The CDR3 reads CASSSGQGNTGEKLFF. The DNA reads TGTGCCAGCAGCTCGGGACAAGGAAATACTGGTGAAAAACTGTTTTTT.